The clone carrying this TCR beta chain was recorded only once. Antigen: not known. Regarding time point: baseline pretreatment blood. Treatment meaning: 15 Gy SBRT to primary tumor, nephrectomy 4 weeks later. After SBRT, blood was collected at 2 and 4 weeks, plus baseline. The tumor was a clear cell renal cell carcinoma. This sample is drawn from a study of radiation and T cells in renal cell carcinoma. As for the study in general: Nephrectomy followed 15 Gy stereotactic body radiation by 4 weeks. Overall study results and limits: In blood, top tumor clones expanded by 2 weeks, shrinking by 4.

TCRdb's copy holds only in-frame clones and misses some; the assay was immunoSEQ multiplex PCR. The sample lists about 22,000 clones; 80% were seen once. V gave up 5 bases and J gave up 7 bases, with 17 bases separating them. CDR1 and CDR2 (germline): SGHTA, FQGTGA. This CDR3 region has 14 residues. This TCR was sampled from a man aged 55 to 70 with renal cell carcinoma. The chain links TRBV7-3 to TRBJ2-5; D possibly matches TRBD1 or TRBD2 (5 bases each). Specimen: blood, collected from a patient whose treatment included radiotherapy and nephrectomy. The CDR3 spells CASSRDPVVGTQYF. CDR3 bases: TGTGCCAGCAGCCGGGACCCTGTCGTGGGGACCCAGTACTTC.